The 21 T cell receptor beta chains below all came from one sample that was sequenced in a study of siplizumab effects on memory and regulatory T cells. Profiling relied on immunoSEQ multiplex PCR, and the TCRdb table lists in-frame clones only, not all of them. The data contain 87,000 or so clones, 85% to 90% of them singletons. Sequenced sample: CD4+ T cells sorted from blood. Receptor source: a human donor in good health.

The chain has TRBV5-1 and TRBJ2-1; no clear D. The germline V gene encodes CDR1 SGHRS and CDR2 YFSETQ. Trimming stripped 0 bases from V and 0 bases from J, with 7 bases between. This CDR3 spans 15 amino acids. In nucleotides, the CDR3 is TGCGCCAGCAGCTTGGAGCGTAGCTCCTACAATGAGCAGTTCTTC. It encodes CASSLERSSYNEQFF.

The chain employs TRBV5-1 and TRBJ2-7; perhaps TRBD1 as D (5 bases). The CDR3 is 15 amino acids. CDR1 is SGHRS, CDR2 YFSETQ, per germline. V lost 4 bases to trimming and J lost 4 bases, with 18 bases between them. In DNA form, the CDR3 reads TGCGCCAGCAGCGCCCTCCAGGGTTCTAGGTACGAGCAGTACTTC. It specifies CASSALQGSRYEQYF.

The V gene is TRBV19, the J gene TRBJ2-2; 11 nucleotides align to TRBD2. Germline trimming cut 2 bases from V and 3 bases from J; bases unmatched to any gene: 5. This CDR3 contains 17 residues. Germline loops: CDR1 LNHDA, CDR2 SQIVND (reference sequence). CDR3 sequence (DNA): TGTGCCAGTAGTATAATAGCGGGAGGGCTCGACACCGGGGAGCTGTTTTTT. This translates into CASSIIAGGLDTGELFF.

This chain uses TRBV4-1 with TRBJ1-6; no clear D. From germline, CDR1 is MGHRA and CDR2 YSYEKL. V dropped 1 base and J dropped 10 bases, with 5 bases sitting between them. The CDR3 spans 12 residues. The CDR3 loop is CASSQGLSPLHF. The DNA for the CDR3 is TGCGCCAGCAGCCAAGGGCTCTCACCCCTCCACTTT.

Remarks on this clone: An end of the junction differs from the germline gene, which may be a read error. The same CDR3 also results from other DNA sequences found in this sample. This chain joins TRBV18 and TRBJ1-2, with D maybe TRBD1 (6 bases). CDR3 length: 19 amino acids. Germline lookup yields CDR1 KGHSH and CDR2 LQKENI. As DNA, the CDR3 is TGCGCCAGCTCACCATATAGTTTCGGACAGATATCAGCTAACTATGGCTACACCTTC. Translation gives CASSPYSFGQISANYGYTF.

The genes are TRBV18 and TRBJ2-5; D unclear. The germline gives CDR1 KGHSH, CDR2 LQKENI. This CDR3 is 13 amino acids long. V lost 2 bases and J lost 7, with 11 bases in between. In DNA, the CDR3 is TGTGCCAGCTCACCAACCCCCGATTCGACCCAGTACTTC. Protein sequence: CASSPTPDSTQYF.

The J gene is TRBJ2-2, the V gene TRBV19; weak D call: TRBD2 (6 bases). The CDR3 sequence is 17 residues long. Trimming took 4 bases from V and 6 from J, leaving 21 bases between them. CDR1 and CDR2 (germline): LNHDA, SQIVND (reference sequence). DNA of the CDR3: TGTGCCAGTAGTACCCCGCCGGGGGACTCCGGGTCCGGGGAGCTGTTTTTT. Protein: CASSTPPGDSGSGELFF.

This clone was detected only a few times. The V gene is TRBV28, the J gene TRBJ1-1; tentative D call: TRBD1 (5 bases). The CDR3 loop spans 14 amino acids. V was cut by 5 bases and J by 11 bases, with 21 bases left in between. Germline assignment: CDR1 MDHEN and CDR2 SYDVKM. CDR3 protein: CASSPYGQPDTAFF. For the CDR3, the DNA is TGTGCCAGCAGTCCTTACGGACAACCTGATACGGCTTTCTTT.

The chain employs TRBV9 and TRBJ2-7, with D perhaps matching TRBD2 (6 bases). CDR3 length: 14 amino acids. Trimming pared 0 bases from V and 6 bases from J, leaving 13 bases between. The germline V gene encodes CDR1 SGDLS and CDR2 YYNGEE. In nucleotides, the CDR3 is TGTGCCAGCAGCGTAGCGAGCCGGGGGAGCGAGCAGTACTTC. This gives the protein CASSVASRGSEQYF.

The chain uses TRBV5-1 and TRBJ1-5; the D is unclear. The CDR3 is made up of 14 amino acids. The V gene lost 0 bases and the J gene lost 8 bases, with 12 bases spanning the gap. The germline CDR1 and CDR2 sequences are SGHRS and YFSETQ. This chain's CDR3 is CASSLAPGSEPQHF. The CDR3 DNA reads as TGCGCCAGCAGCTTGGCACCAGGAAGTGAGCCCCAGCATTTT. The full variable domain, its missing parts supplied by reference TRBV5-1 and TRBJ1-5, is KAGVTQTPRYLIKTRGQQVTLSCSPISGHRSVSWYQQTPGQGLQFLFEYFSETQRNKGNFPGRFSGRQFSNSRSEMNVSTLELGDSALYLCASSLAPGSEPQHFGDGTRLSIL.

The chain employs TRBV6-1 and TRBJ1-1; unclear D gene. Trimming removed 7 bases from V and 1 base from J, with 10 bases in between. The CDR3 sequence is 13 residues long. Germline V gives CDR1 MNHNS, CDR2 SASEGT. This CDR3 is CASKMKGNTEAFF. The CDR3 DNA sequence: TGTGCCAGCAAAATGAAGGGGAACACTGAAGCTTTCTTT.

The rearrangement uses TRBV13 and TRBJ1-3; D gene ambiguous. V was trimmed by 3 bases and J by 0 bases, leaving 9 bases between them. CDR3 size: 15 residues. The germline gives CDR1 PRHDT, CDR2 FYEKMQ (reference sequence). CDR3: CASSFTVTSGNTIYF. The CDR3, as DNA: TGTGCCAGCAGCTTCACAGTCACCTCTGGAAACACCATATATTTT.

The CDR3 loop is CASSKTPDRVMYEQYF. Here the CDR3 DNA reads TGTGCCAGCAGCAAAACCCCCGACAGGGTTATGTACGAGCAGTACTTC. The V call is TRBV21-1, the J call TRBJ2-5; the table's TRBD1 call for D was not verified on the DNA. The DNA end is more similar to TRBJ2-7, so the J call may be wrong. TRBV21-1 is termed a pseudogene. This CDR3 spans 16 amino acids.

This chain links TRBV4-1 with TRBJ2-7, with D possibly TRBD1 on 6 matching bases. CDR3 length equals 15 residues. CDR1 MGHRA and CDR2 YSYEKL come from the germline V gene. V shed 1 base and J shed 0 bases, with 10 bases lying between them. The chain's CDR3 is CASSQGDMSSYEQYF. Here the CDR3 DNA reads TGCGCCAGCAGCCAAGGGGACATGAGCTCCTACGAGCAGTACTTC.

With regard to this clone: Within the sample, other DNA sequences also encode this same CDR3. The chain uses TRBV2 and TRBJ2-3, with TRBD1 as a possible D gene (5 bases). V lost 7 bases and J 7 bases, leaving 9 bases between the germline ends. The germline V gene has CDR1 SNHLY and CDR2 FYNNEI. The CDR3 has 11 amino acids. CDR3 DNA: TGTGCCAGCACCAAGGGGAATACGCAGTATTTT. Translated: CASTKGNTQYF. Using reference TRBV2 and TRBJ2-3 for the parts outside the CDR3, the full variable domain is EPEVTQTPSHQVTQMGQEVILRCVPISNHLYFYWYRQILGQKVEFLVSFYNNEISEKSEIFDDQFSVERPDGSNFTLKIRSTKLEDSAMYFCASTKGNTQYFGPGTRLTVL.

The genes are TRBV19 and TRBJ2-6, with a weak D call TRBD1 (5 bases). In germline, CDR1 is LNHDA, CDR2 SQIVND (reference sequence). Trimming took 3 bases from V and 2 from J, leaving 8 bases between them. The CDR3 is 15 amino acids. CDR3 amino acids: CASSMSRAGANVLTF. CDR3 nucleotide sequence: TGTGCCAGTAGTATGTCCAGGGCTGGGGCCAACGTCCTGACTTTC.

The chain carries TRBV5-1 and TRBJ1-2; D gene unclear. The CDR3 extends over 13 amino acids. Germline CDR1 and CDR2: SGHRS and YFSETQ. Trimming stripped 5 bases from V and 1 base from J, with 9 bases between. The CDR3 bases are TGCGCCAGCAGTGTGGGAGGTAACTATGGCTACACCTTC. Its translation is CASSVGGNYGYTF.

V gene TRBV5-6 combines with J gene TRBJ2-7; 8 nucleotides agree with TRBD2. Germline V gives CDR1 SGHDT, CDR2 YYEEEE. After removal of 1 base from V and 4 bases from J, the junction contained 4 bases not matched to a gene. The CDR3 has 14 amino acids. The CDR3 bases are TGTGCCAGCAGCTTGCGAGCGGGAGTTTACGAGCAGTACTTC. Its protein is CASSLRAGVYEQYF. The full variable domain, with the rest looked up from reference TRBV5-6 and TRBJ2-7, is DAGVTQSPTHLIKTRGQQVTLRCSPKSGHDTVSWYQQALGQGPQFIFQYYEEEERQRGNFPDRFSGHQFPNYSSELNVNALLLGDSALYLCASSLRAGVYEQYFGPGTRLTVT.

The chain uses TRBV6-1 and TRBJ2-7, with D uncertain. The ends were cut back, 8 bases at V and 3 bases at J, with 14 bases in the middle. This CDR3 is built from 13 residues. CDR1 is MNHNS and CDR2 is SASEGT in the germline V gene. CDR3 in DNA: TGTGCCAGCTGTCAGCGTGACCTCTACGAGCAGTACTTC. It is translated as CASCQRDLYEQYF.

The chain links TRBV28 to TRBJ2-7; 13 bases line up with TRBD2. The CDR3 loop spans 13 amino acids. V was pared by 8 bases and J by 6 bases, with 4 bases of the junction left unmatched. CDR1 MDHEN and CDR2 SYDVKM come from the germline V gene. The CDR3 DNA reads as TGTGCCAGCTGGGGACTAGCGGGAAGCGAGCAGTACTTC. It translates to CASWGLAGSEQYF.

The chain combines TRBV30 with TRBJ1-5; no definite D call. Germline lookup yields CDR1 GTSNPN and CDR2 SVGIG (reference sequence). The CDR3 consists of 15 residues. V gave up 2 bases and J gave up 0 bases, with 11 bases separating them. CDR3 residues: CAWSKTAYSNQPQHF. CDR3 coding DNA: TGTGCCTGGAGTAAGACGGCCTATAGCAATCAGCCCCAGCATTTT.